The text below deals with one T cell receptor beta chain. The trim removed 4 bases at V and 2 bases at J, leaving 6 bases unmatched. This CDR3 has 15 residues. CDR1 is SGHTA and CDR2 is FQGNSA in the germline V gene. The data were taken from a study of PD-L1 blockade in urothelial cancer. Study details: Intravenous atezolizumab, 1,200 mg every 3 weeks, was begun by patients in the mid-2010s. Each patient had 0 to 3 earlier chemotherapy regimens.

Each PCR had synthetic TCR analog templates added to it as a spike-in. Profiled with immunoSEQ multiplex PCR; TCRdb holds only in-frame clones, not every one. The table has 25,000 to 35,000 clones, about four fifths seen once; the top ten hold around 3.5%. Time point of the sample: peripheral blood 6 weeks after treatment start. Per-patient samples, pretreatment and on-treatment, numbered 1 to 8. The chain joins TRBV7-2 to TRBJ2-7; 9 nucleotides match TRBD2. The sample here was PBMCs, taken around atezolizumab (anti-PD-L1) treatment. The receptor's source is a man aged 70 or older with urothelial cancer. Here the CDR3 DNA reads TGTGCCAGCAGCTGGGTAGCGGGAGATCCCTACGAGCAGTACTTC. Amino acids: CASSWVAGDPYEQYF.